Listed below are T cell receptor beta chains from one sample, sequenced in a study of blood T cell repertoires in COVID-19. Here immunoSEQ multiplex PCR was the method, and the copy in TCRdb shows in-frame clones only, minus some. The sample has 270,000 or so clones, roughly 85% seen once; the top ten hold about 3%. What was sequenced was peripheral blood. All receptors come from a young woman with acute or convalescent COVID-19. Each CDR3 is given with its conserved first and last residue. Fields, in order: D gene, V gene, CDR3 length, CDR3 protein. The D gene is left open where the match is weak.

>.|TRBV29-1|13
CSVGRDTYYEQYF
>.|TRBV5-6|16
CASSPDQTGSRETQYF
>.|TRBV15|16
CATSRQTGSGANVLTF
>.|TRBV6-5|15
CASSYGPGLGYGYTF
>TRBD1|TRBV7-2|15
CASSLYRGRGYEQYF
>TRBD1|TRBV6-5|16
CASSYEWDRASYEQYF
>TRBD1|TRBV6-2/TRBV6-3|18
CASTPFFGTGVPLYEQYF
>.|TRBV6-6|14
CASSRDRFNSPLHF
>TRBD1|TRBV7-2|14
CASNTPGQIFEQYF
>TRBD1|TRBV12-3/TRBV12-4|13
CASSLSDRGRAFF